By share of the sample, the clone carrying this T cell receptor beta chain is medium-sized. Its specificity is not known. This record belongs to a study of T and B cells in COVID-19 patients. Whole-study findings and limits: In COVID-19 patients, T cell receptor beta variable and joining gene use was reportedly strongly skewed. Highly clonal in active COVID-19, TRB repertoires exceeded healthy-donor diversity and richness at recovery. The recovered cohort had some 2,000 exclusive TCR clusters, including 25 to 35 low generation probability clusters.

BIOMED2 TRB-A/B primer pools were used in multiplex TRB PCR. Each CDR3 protein gets one entry after TCRdb re-called the multiplex PCR reads with MiXCR. The repertoire includes about 5,400 distinct CDR3 sequences, 27% of them detected once, and about 14% sits in the top ten. TRB was amplified from about 250-500 ng of blood genomic DNA. From germline, CDR1 is SGHNT and CDR2 YENEEA. The junction had 2 bases not matched to a gene; V was cut back by 3 bases and J by 0 bases. This CDR3 spans 15 amino acids. Material for sequencing was blood. This TCR derives from a human donor with active COVID-19. V usage is TRBV11-3 and J usage is TRBJ2-1, with 7 positions matching TRBD1. The CDR3: CASSFRQGSYNEQFF. CDR3 DNA sequence: TGTGCCAGCAGCTTCAGACAGGGCTCCTACAATGAGCAGTTCTTC.